Listed here are 20 T cell receptor beta chains from one sample, sequenced in a study of neurological immune-mediated disorders. TCRdb called the 5' RACE reads again in MiXCR, with one record for every CDR3 protein. The table shows around 83,000 distinct CDR3 sequences, with over 12% occurring only once. The source material was PBMCs. Source of these receptors: a woman aged 45-65 years in good health.

This chain's CDR3 is CASSESLGVAFF. The CDR3 coding sequence is TGTGCCAGCAGCGAGTCCTTGGGGGTAGCTTTCTTT. The chain combines TRBV6-1 with TRBJ1-1; TRBD1 is a possible D gene (5 bases). The CDR3 is made up of 12 amino acids. Looked up from germline, CDR1 is MNHNS and CDR2 is SASEGT. The V and J ends lost 6 bases and 10 bases respectively, with 15 bases between them.

This clonotype was seen only once. A much larger clone is a single base away; this may be a read error. CDR3 nucleotides: TGTGCCAGCAGCCGGGCGACAGGTGGCGAGGAGCTGTTTTTT. Residues: CASSRATGGEELFF. The chain recombines TRBV14 with TRBJ2-2; a possible D gene is TRBD1 (6 bases). Per the germline V gene, CDR1 is SGHDN and CDR2 is FVKESK. V lost 4 bases, J lost 10 bases, and 16 bases lay in between. The CDR3 is made up of 14 amino acids.

The table lists this clonotype with many counts. The chain joins TRBV5-5 to TRBJ2-5, with TRBD2 matching over 9 bases. This CDR3 is built from 15 residues. The germline V gene encodes CDR1 SGHKS and CDR2 YYEKEE (reference sequence). Losses at the gene ends were 4 bases for V and 2 bases for J; bases not matched to a gene: 6. The CDR3 nucleotides are TGTGCCAGCAGCGCGGGACTAGCAGATCAAGAGACCCAGTACTTC. It translates to CASSAGLADQETQYF.

This clonotype appeared many times. The rearrangement joins TRBV7-2 to TRBJ1-4; D not resolved. The CDR3 covers 13 residues. Germline lookup yields CDR1 SGHTA and CDR2 FQGNSA. Trimming removed 5 bases at V and 4 bases at J, with 8 bases between. The DNA of the CDR3 is TGTGCCAGCAGCCTGGCGCTTAATGAAAAACTGTTTTTT. Its protein product is CASSLALNEKLFF. The entire variable domain, with the rest obtained from reference TRBV7-2 and TRBJ1-4, is as follows: GAGVSQSPSNKVTEKGKDVELRCDPISGHTALYWYRQSLGQGLEFLIYFQGNSAPDKSGLPSDRFSAERTGGSVSTLTIQRTQQEDSAVYLCASSLALNEKLFFGSGTQLSVL.

This clonotype was detected only a few times. Being one base from a much bigger clone, this may be a read error. This chain links TRBV5-1 with TRBJ2-1, with D perhaps matching TRBD2 (6 bases). The V gene lost 0 bases and the J gene lost 8 bases, with 9 bases spanning the gap. Germline V gives CDR1 SGHRS, CDR2 YFSETQ. This CDR3 comprises 13 residues. The CDR3 nucleotides read TGCGCCAGCAGCTTGGTGGAGGGGCATGAGCAGTTCTTC. Translated, it gives CASSLVEGHEQFF.

This clonotype was seen only a few times. CDR3 protein: CASSRDLYGGDTEAFF. The CDR3 nucleotides read TGTGCCAGCAGCCGAGACCTTTATGGGGGTGACACTGAAGCTTTCTTT. The V gene is TRBV7-9, the J gene TRBJ1-1, with a tentative D call TRBD1 (5 bases). CDR3 length: 16 amino acids. Germline CDR1 SEHNR, CDR2 FQNEAQ (reference sequence). The V and J ends lost 5 bases and 3 bases respectively, with 19 bases between them.

The CDR3: CASGRQLGTEAFF. CDR3 sequence (DNA): TGTGCCAGCGGACGACAGTTGGGGACTGAAGCTTTCTTT. The chain joins TRBV28 to TRBJ1-1; possible D gene TRBD1, 5 bases. Trimming left V 8 bases short and J 5 bases short, with 15 bases between. Germline lookup yields CDR1 MDHEN and CDR2 SYDVKM. The CDR3 sequence is 13 residues long.

The chain joins TRBV5-1 to TRBJ2-1; D is uncertain. This CDR3 comprises 12 residues. From germline, CDR1 is SGHRS and CDR2 YFSETQ. Trimming shortened V by 1 base and J by 10 bases, and 9 bases separated the two germline ends. CDR3 in DNA: TGCGCCAGCAGCTTGTGGGTTAGGGAGCAGTTCTTC. Protein: CASSLWVREQFF.

This clonotype was seen at least ten times. The chain links TRBV24-1 to TRBJ2-1; D is unclear. The CDR3 loop spans 14 amino acids. V was clipped by 5 bases and J by 2 bases, with 9 bases between them. Germline V gene sequence: CDR1 KGHDR, CDR2 SFDVKD. The CDR3 region has the DNA TGTGCCACCAGTGCCGTCGGGCCCTACAATGAGCAGTTCTTC. This sequence encodes CATSAVGPYNEQFF.

This clonotype was picked up many times. The chain couples TRBV27 to TRBJ1-5; no clear D gene. V shed 6 bases and J shed 2 bases, with 14 bases lying between them. The CDR3 runs to 15 residues. The germline CDR1 and CDR2 sequences are MNHEY and SMNVEV (reference sequence). Here the CDR3 reads CASSLTANRNQPQHF. For the CDR3, the DNA is TGTGCCAGCAGCCTTACAGCCAACCGCAATCAGCCCCAGCATTTT.

This clonotype has more than one count but fewer than ten. The gene calls are TRBV6-1 and TRBJ2-7; weak D call: TRBD1 (7 bases). The CDR3 has 15 residues. Deletions cut 5 bases from V and 2 bases from J, with 16 bases between. The germline gives CDR1 MNHNS, CDR2 SASEGT. Written as DNA, the CDR3 is TGTGCCAGCAGTATTGCCGGCAGGGGGGCCTACGAGCAGTACTTC. Translated, it gives CASSIAGRGAYEQYF.

This clonotype was found many times. The chain combines TRBV20-1 with TRBJ2-1; the D is unclear. Germline lookup yields CDR1 DFQATT and CDR2 SNEGSKA (reference sequence). V lost 3 bases to trimming and J lost 6 bases, with 9 bases between them. The CDR3 consists of 12 residues. The CDR3 region has the DNA TGCAGTGCTAGTAGGATGGGCAATGAGCAGTTCTTC. Translating gives CSASRMGNEQFF.

With respect to this clonotype: A read error may be the cause here, since a much bigger clone is one base away. The V call is TRBV20-1, the J call TRBJ2-5; perhaps D is TRBD1 or TRBD2 (5 bases each). Per the germline V gene, CDR1 is DFQATT and CDR2 is SNEGSKA (reference sequence). CDR3 size: 13 residues. The CDR3 loop reads CSAREASLGTHYF. DNA for the CDR3: TGCAGTGCCAGAGAGGCTAGCTTGGGGACCCATTACTTC.

This clonotype appeared many times. The chain recombines TRBV5-6 with TRBJ2-7; D unclear. V was pared by 2 bases and J by 1 base, with 10 bases between. CDR1 is SGHDT, CDR2 YYEEEE, per germline. The length of the CDR3 is 14 residues. DNA of the CDR3: TGTGCCAGCAGCTTCGACATGGAATCCTACGAGCAGTACTTC. Amino acid sequence: CASSFDMESYEQYF.

This clonotype was observed at least ten times. The chain links TRBV5-5 to TRBJ2-1, with D possibly being TRBD1 (5 bases). CDR3 size: 13 residues. V lost 4 bases and J lost 3, with 8 bases in between. Per germline, CDR1 SGHKS and CDR2 YYEKEE (reference sequence). The DNA for the CDR3 is TGTGCCAGCAGCCCAAGGGGCTACAATGAGCAGTTCTTC. This translates into CASSPRGYNEQFF.

This clonotype was counted many times. CDR3 nucleotide sequence: TGTGCCAGCAGTGATGGGGACAGGGGTGAAAAACTGTTTTTT. It encodes CASSDGDRGEKLFF. This rearrangement joins TRBV3-1 to TRBJ1-4, with TRBD1 matching 10 bases. V lost 6 bases and J lost 7; bases outside the gene matches: 5. Germline V gives CDR1 LGHDT, CDR2 YNNKEL (reference sequence). The CDR3 spans 14 residues.

This clonotype was observed many times. The chain uses TRBV3-1 and TRBJ2-7; a weak D match, TRBD2 (6 bases). Trimming cost V 8 bases and J 0 bases, with 8 bases left between them. Germline lookup yields CDR1 LGHDT and CDR2 YNNKEL (reference sequence). The CDR3 contains 12 residues. This CDR3 is CASGGFSYEQYF. The CDR3 bases are TGTGCCAGCGGGGGGTTCTCCTACGAGCAGTACTTC.

This clonotype was recorded many times. This chain joins TRBV2 and TRBJ1-2; tentatively, D is TRBD1 (5 bases). The CDR3 sequence is 16 residues long. V was trimmed by 4 bases and J by 4 bases, leaving 19 bases between them. The germline gives CDR1 SNHLY, CDR2 FYNNEI. The DNA of the CDR3 is TGTGCCAGCAGTGCGGCCCATGCTGGGGGAGGCTATGGCTACACCTTC. As protein: CASSAAHAGGGYGYTF. The full variable domain, rest sourced from reference TRBV2 and TRBJ1-2, is EPEVTQTPSHQVTQMGQEVILRCVPISNHLYFYWYRQILGQKVEFLVSFYNNEISEKSEIFDDQFSVERPDGSNFTLKIRSTKLEDSAMYFCASSAAHAGGGYGYTFGSGTRLTVV.

Details on this clonotype: Given a much more abundant clone one base away, this may be a read error. The chain combines TRBV5-1 with TRBJ2-2, with 8 bases fitting TRBD1. This CDR3 is built from 15 residues. The trim removed 7 bases at V and 1 base at J, leaving 6 bases unmatched. CDR1 is SGHRS, CDR2 YFSETQ, per germline. CDR3 loop: CASGRQGQNTGELFF. CDR3 DNA: TGCGCCAGCGGGAGACAGGGGCAGAACACCGGGGAGCTGTTTTTT. The full variable domain, its missing parts supplied by reference TRBV5-1 and TRBJ2-2, is KAGVTQTPRYLIKTRGQQVTLSCSPISGHRSVSWYQQTPGQGLQFLFEYFSETQRNKGNFPGRFSGRQFSNSRSEMNVSTLELGDSALYLCASGRQGQNTGELFFGEGSRLTVL.

This clonotype has at least ten counts. The gene calls are TRBV5-1 and TRBJ1-2, with TRBD1 matching over 7 bases. The ends lost 4 bases at V and 0 bases at J; junction bases unmatched: 6. Germline lookup yields CDR1 SGHRS and CDR2 YFSETQ. The CDR3 sequence is 15 residues long. The CDR3 region has the DNA TGCGCCAGCAGCCCAGGGGACAGAACTAACTATGGCTACACCTTC. Protein product: CASSPGDRTNYGYTF.